These 16 T cell receptor beta chains were all obtained from the same sample, sequenced in a study of blood T cell repertoires in COVID-19. Some clones are missing from TCRdb's copy, which holds only in-frame ones; the method was immunoSEQ multiplex PCR. The sample includes some 120,000 clones, roughly 80% seen only once; the top ten take more than 1.5%. The sample comprised peripheral blood. These receptors came from a man in his sixties or seventies with acute or convalescent COVID-19.

This clone was seen a few times. The V and J genes are TRBV9 and TRBJ2-1; 8 bases fit TRBD2. Looked up from germline, CDR1 is SGDLS and CDR2 is YYNGEE. CDR3 size: 16 residues. With V trimmed by 3 bases and J by 0 bases, 5 bases remained unmatched. CDR3 DNA: TGTGCCAGCAGCGCCCCCCGGGGGGGCTCCTACAATGAGCAGTTCTTC. Protein sequence: CASSAPRGGSYNEQFF. Full variable domain (missing parts from reference TRBV9 and TRBJ2-1): DSGVTQTPKHLITATGQRVTLRCSPRSGDLSVYWYQQSLDQGLQFLIQYYNGEERAKGNILERFSAQQFPDLHSELNLSSLELGDSALYFCASSAPRGGSYNEQFFGPGTRLTVL.

This chain links TRBV19 with TRBJ1-4, with TRBD1 identical over 9 bases. Looked up from germline, CDR1 is LNHDA and CDR2 is SQIVND (reference sequence). The CDR3 totals 13 residues. The V gene end was trimmed by 4 bases and the J gene end by 10 bases; junction bases not matched to a gene: 4. This CDR3 is CASSTDRGGKLFF. The DNA of the CDR3 is TGTGCCAGTAGTACGGACAGGGGCGGAAAACTGTTTTTT.

The chain couples TRBV28 to TRBJ1-6; D is ambiguous. The CDR3 contains 13 residues. Deletions cut 5 bases from V and 4 bases from J, with 6 bases between. Germline assignment: CDR1 MDHEN and CDR2 SYDVKM. The CDR3 nucleotides are TGTGCCAGCAGTCTACTTTATAATTCACCCCTCCACTTT. As protein: CASSLLYNSPLHF.

This clone appeared once. The chain has TRBV21-1 and TRBJ1-1; the D call of TRBD1 is as the table states it, not checked on the DNA. TRBV21-1 is marked as a pseudogene. This CDR3 spans 11 amino acids. This CDR3 reads CASVKNTEAFF. The CDR3 region has the DNA TGTGCCAGCGTCAAAAACACTGAAGCTTTCTTT.

The gene calls are TRBV9 and TRBJ2-1; TRBD2 agrees at 9 bases. Trimming removed 0 bases from V and 3 bases from J; junction bases left unmatched: 4. The CDR3 runs to 16 residues. Germline CDR1 is SGDLS and CDR2 is YYNGEE. CDR3 loop: CASSVGAGGIYNEQFF. Written as DNA, the CDR3 is TGTGCCAGCAGCGTAGGAGCGGGGGGCATCTACAATGAGCAGTTCTTC.

This clone was observed at least ten times. The V and J genes are TRBV4-1 and TRBJ1-2; no clear D. Between the trimmed V and J ends, which lost 0 bases and 1 base, there was a span of 18 bases. This CDR3 has 18 amino acids. Germline V gives CDR1 MGHRA, CDR2 YSYEKL. CDR3 loop: CASSQDSALGGGNYGYTF. In nucleotides, the CDR3 is TGCGCCAGCAGCCAAGATAGTGCTCTAGGAGGCGGTAACTATGGCTACACCTTC.

J is TRBJ2-7 and V is TRBV5-4; D is possibly TRBD1 (5 bases). Germline V gene data show CDR1 as SGHNT and CDR2 as YYREEE (reference sequence). This CDR3 region has 15 residues. Between the trimmed V and J ends, which lost 3 bases and 1 base, there was a span of 14 bases. CDR3 in amino acids: CASSSQGKKSYEQYF. The CDR3 DNA is TGTGCCAGCAGCTCCCAGGGAAAGAAGTCCTACGAGCAGTACTTC.

The chain carries TRBV19 and TRBJ1-2, with TRBD1 matching over 7 bases. The junction had 7 bases not matched to a gene; V was cut back by 7 bases and J by 2 bases. This CDR3 comprises 14 residues. CDR1 is LNHDA and CDR2 is SQIVND in the germline V gene (reference sequence). The CDR3 is CASTPPTGNYGYTF. CDR3 DNA: TGTGCCAGTACCCCCCCGACAGGGAACTATGGCTACACCTTC.

This clone occurred a few times. This chain joins TRBV28 and TRBJ2-3, with TRBD2 as a possible D gene (5 bases). Deletions cut 3 bases from V and 7 bases from J, with 14 bases between. Germline CDR1 reads MDHEN; CDR2 reads SYDVKM. There are 14 residues in the CDR3. The CDR3 protein is CASSFTLGRNTQYF. For the CDR3, the DNA is TGTGCCAGCAGTTTCACCCTTGGGAGAAATACGCAGTATTTT.

The rearrangement joins TRBV2 to TRBJ1-2, with 7 positions matching TRBD1. Trimming removed 1 base from V and 3 bases from J; junction bases left unmatched: 2. CDR3 length equals 14 residues. The V gene's germline CDR1 is SNHLY and CDR2 FYNNEI. Here the CDR3 reads CASSEVGTDYGYTF. As DNA, the CDR3 is TGTGCCAGCAGTGAAGTGGGGACAGACTATGGCTACACCTTC.

This clone was counted only a few times. The CDR3 DNA reads TGTGCCGGGGGGGGAGGCTACACCTTC. Protein: CAGGGGYTF. This chain uses TRBV21-1 with TRBJ1-2. TRBV21-1 is recorded as a pseudogene. The CDR3 length is 9 residues.

The V and J genes are TRBV3-1 (or the pseudogene TRBV3-2) and TRBJ1-5; no definite D call. Germline loops: CDR1 LGHDT, CDR2 YNNKEL (reference sequence). The CDR3 length is 14 residues. Trimming stripped 4 bases from V and 2 bases from J, with 9 bases between. The CDR3: CASSRVGGNQPQHF. The CDR3 DNA is TGTGCCAGCAGCCGAGTCGGGGGCAATCAGCCCCAGCATTTT.

The chain couples TRBV5-5 to TRBJ1-2; 11 bases align to TRBD1. Trimming at V came to 0 bases and at J to 8 bases, leaving 3 bases not matched to a gene. The CDR3 loop spans 14 amino acids. Germline values: CDR1 SGHKS, CDR2 YYEKEE (reference sequence). CDR3 nucleotides: TGTGCCAGCAGCTTGGAGGGACAGGGGGTCGGCTACACCTTC. It is translated as CASSLEGQGVGYTF.

V and J are TRBV10-1 and TRBJ2-2; 9 bases are a match to TRBD1. With 0 bases clipped from V and 6 bases from J, the junction kept 8 bases outside the gene matches. From germline, CDR1 is WNHNN and CDR2 SYGVQD (reference sequence). The CDR3 sequence is 17 residues long. CDR3 residues: CASSESYFGQGPGELFF. Written as DNA, the CDR3 is TGCGCCAGCAGTGAGTCTTATTTCGGACAGGGGCCCGGGGAGCTGTTTTTT.

V usage is TRBV10-2 and J usage is TRBJ2-5, with 8 bases aligning to TRBD2. The CDR3 has 15 residues. Germline CDR1 is WSHSY and CDR2 is SAAADI. The J segment lost 5 bases and the V segment lost 2 bases, leaving 7 bases of the junction unmatched. CDR3 DNA: TGCGCCAGCAGTGAGCCGCGGGGGGCTGGGGAGACCCAGTACTTC. Translation: CASSEPRGAGETQYF.

The V gene is TRBV28, the J gene TRBJ1-5; 7 positions match TRBD1. The CDR3 totals 15 residues. With 8 bases clipped from V and 6 bases from J, the junction kept 13 bases outside the gene matches. Germline V gene sequence: CDR1 MDHEN, CDR2 SYDVKM. As DNA, the CDR3 is TGTGCCAGCCAGGGGGTATTGACGGGTGGTCAGCCCCAGCATTTT. Protein sequence: CASQGVLTGGQPQHF.